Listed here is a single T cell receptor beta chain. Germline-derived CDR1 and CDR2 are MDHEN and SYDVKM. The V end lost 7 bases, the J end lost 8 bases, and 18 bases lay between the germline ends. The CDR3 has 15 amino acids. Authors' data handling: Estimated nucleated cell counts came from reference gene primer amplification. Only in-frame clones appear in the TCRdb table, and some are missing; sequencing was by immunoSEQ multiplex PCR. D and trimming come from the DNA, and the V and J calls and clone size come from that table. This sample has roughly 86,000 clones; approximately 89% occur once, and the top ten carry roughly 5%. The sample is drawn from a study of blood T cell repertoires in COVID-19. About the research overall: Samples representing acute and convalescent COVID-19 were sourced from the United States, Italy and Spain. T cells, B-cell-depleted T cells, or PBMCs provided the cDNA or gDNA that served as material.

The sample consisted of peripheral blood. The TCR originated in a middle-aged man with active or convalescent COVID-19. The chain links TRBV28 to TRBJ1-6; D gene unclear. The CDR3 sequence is CASTAPQAGYSPLHF. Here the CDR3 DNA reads TGTGCCAGCACCGCCCCGCAGGCCGGATATTCACCCCTCCACTTT.